These 22 T cell receptor beta chains share one sample of origin, sequenced in a study of Ad26.COV2.S vaccination and SARS-CoV-2 variants (dated by TCRdb to the early 2020s). This sample's treatment or condition label indicates: roughly 18 received Ad26.COV2.S at low or high dose, single or two shots; about 5 received placebo; per-sample allocation not given. Repertoires of vaccine and placebo recipients were sequenced from samples collected on day 63 after the first injection. Preparation of the library involved the immunoSEQ multiplex PCR assay. The table was pulled from immuneACCESS by TCRdb, which kept in-frame rearrangements only. Such tables lose some clones; where checked, under half of the loss comes from unresolved V genes, and the rest has no known cause. Present in this sample are 380,000 or so clones, roughly four fifths of which were seen just once. The ten largest account for just under 7.5% of the sample.

The specimen comprised peripheral blood, sampled in a trial of Ad26.COV2.S vaccine versus placebo. These TCRs come from a person between 18 and 60 years old who received the Ad26.COV2.S COVID-19 vaccine or a placebo.

This clone was observed a few times. The chain combines TRBV2 with TRBJ2-7; 8 bases are a match to TRBD1. The CDR3 loop spans 14 amino acids. The J segment lost 6 bases and the V segment lost 1 base, leaving 5 bases of the junction unmatched. The V gene's germline CDR1 is SNHLY and CDR2 FYNNEI. The CDR3 region is CASSEVRGRSEQYF. The CDR3 DNA reads as TGTGCCAGCAGTGAAGTCAGGGGGCGTTCCGAGCAGTACTTC.

The rearrangement joins TRBV18 to TRBJ2-7; TRBD1 matches 10 bases. This CDR3 has 14 amino acids. The trim removed 6 bases at V and 1 base at J, leaving 3 bases unmatched. Germline-derived CDR1 and CDR2 are KGHSH and LQKENI. The CDR3 bases are TGTGCCAGCTCGGACAGGGGGTCTTCCTACGAGCAGTACTTC. Translating it yields CASSDRGSSYEQYF.

This clone appeared once. The chain couples TRBV19 to TRBJ2-5; 12 bases map to TRBD2. Trimming removed 3 bases from V and 5 bases from J; junction bases left unmatched: 7. The length of the CDR3 is 16 residues. Per germline, CDR1 LNHDA and CDR2 SQIVND (reference sequence). The CDR3 region has the DNA TGTGCCAGTAGTATGCTAGCGGGAGGGTTCGATGAGACCCAGTACTTC. Translating gives CASSMLAGGFDETQYF. Full variable domain (outside the CDR3, taken from reference TRBV19 and TRBJ2-5): DGGITQSPKYLFRKEGQNVTLSCEQNLNHDAMYWYRQDPGQGLRLIYYSQIVNDFQKGDIAEGYSVSREKKESFPLTVTSAQKNPTAFYLCASSMLAGGFDETQYFGPGTRLLVL.

The chain joins TRBV6-6 to TRBJ1-1; no clear D. The germline V and J ends were trimmed by 6 bases and 4 bases, with 18 bases remaining between them. The germline V gene has CDR1 MNHNY and CDR2 SVGAGI (reference sequence). CDR3 size: 15 residues. The CDR3 protein is CASSRITRVGTEAFF. The CDR3 bases are TGTGCCAGCAGCCGAATAACAAGGGTAGGCACTGAAGCTTTCTTT.

This sequence joins TRBV5-6 and TRBJ1-6; D is perhaps TRBD1 (6 bases). V was clipped by 4 bases and J by 12 bases, with 17 bases between them. The CDR3 covers 14 residues. The germline V gene has CDR1 SGHDT and CDR2 YYEEEE. The CDR3 DNA sequence: TGTGCCAGCAGCCCCCAGGGGTTTCTGGGACCCCTCCACTTT. It codes for CASSPQGFLGPLHF. The full variable domain, with the rest looked up from reference TRBV5-6 and TRBJ1-6, is DAGVTQSPTHLIKTRGQQVTLRCSPKSGHDTVSWYQQALGQGPQFIFQYYEEEERQRGNFPDRFSGHQFPNYSSELNVNALLLGDSALYLCASSPQGFLGPLHFGNGTRLTVT.

The chain recombines TRBV13 with TRBJ1-6, with unresolved D. Looked up from germline, CDR1 is PRHDT and CDR2 is FYEKMQ (reference sequence). The ends were cut back, 5 bases at V and 7 bases at J, with 12 bases in the middle. The CDR3 runs 14 residues. The CDR3 protein is CASSPPRPNSPLHF. CDR3 sequence (DNA): TGTGCCAGCAGCCCCCCTCGGCCGAATTCACCCCTCCACTTT.

V usage is TRBV4-1 and J usage is TRBJ2-5; D possibly corresponds to TRBD2 (6 bases). The CDR3 loop spans 16 amino acids. Trimming stripped 1 base from V and 0 bases from J, with 12 bases between. Germline V lookup: CDR1 MGHRA, CDR2 YSYEKL. Written as DNA, the CDR3 is TGCGCCAGCAGCCAAGTCCCTAGCGCATACCAAGAGACCCAGTACTTC. It codes for CASSQVPSAYQETQYF.

The chain has TRBV5-6 and TRBJ1-1; TRBD1 matches at 7 bases. V lost 5 bases to trimming and J lost 6 bases; unmatched junction nucleotides: 7. Germline values: CDR1 SGHDT, CDR2 YYEEEE. The CDR3 length is 13 residues. This chain's CDR3 is CASSTGARPEAFF. In nucleotides, the CDR3 is TGTGCCAGCAGTACAGGGGCCCGCCCTGAAGCTTTCTTT.

This chain joins TRBV5-1 and TRBJ2-7; D is uncertain. CDR1 SGHRS and CDR2 YFSETQ come from the germline V gene. The CDR3 runs 14 residues. Trimming shortened V by 0 bases and J by 4 bases, and 11 bases separated the two germline ends. CDR3 protein: CASSLGAQPYEQYF. Here the CDR3 DNA reads TGCGCCAGCAGCTTGGGGGCCCAACCTTACGAGCAGTACTTC.

V gene TRBV2 combines with J gene TRBJ1-1; maybe TRBD1 (6 bases). The CDR3 runs to 13 residues. Trimming took 5 bases from V and 4 from J, leaving 11 bases between them. Germline assignment: CDR1 SNHLY and CDR2 FYNNEI. CDR3 sequence (DNA): TGTGCCAGCAGTTTACAGGGAAGCACTGAAGCTTTCTTT. The encoded protein is CASSLQGSTEAFF.

The CDR3 DNA is TGTGCCAGCAGCTTTCGGGGTTGGGGGGCCAACTACGAGCAGTACTTC. Translated: CASSFRGWGANYEQYF. This chain connects TRBV5-6 to TRBJ2-7; D may be TRBD1 or TRBD2 (6 bases each). The V gene lost 2 bases and the J gene lost 3 bases, with 18 bases spanning the gap. Germline-derived CDR1 and CDR2 are SGHDT and YYEEEE. The CDR3 contains 16 residues.

This rearrangement joins TRBV29-1 to TRBJ1-2; possible D gene TRBD1, 6 bases. Trimming stripped 3 bases from V and 7 bases from J, with 9 bases between. Germline loops: CDR1 SQVTM, CDR2 ANQGSEA. CDR3 size: 11 residues. The CDR3 region is CSVEGASGYTF. The CDR3 DNA reads as TGCAGCGTTGAGGGGGCAAGTGGCTACACCTTC.

This clone was seen once. The chain recombines TRBV4-1 with TRBJ2-3; 7 bases are shared with TRBD2. The CDR3 sequence is 13 residues long. V shed 4 bases, J shed 10 bases, and the junction held 8 bases outside the gene matches. In germline, CDR1 is MGHRA, CDR2 YSYEKL. The CDR3 is CASSPPGGRAQYF. The CDR3 DNA reads TGCGCCAGCAGCCCCCCCGGGGGGAGAGCGCAGTATTTT.

The V call is TRBV27, the J call TRBJ2-5, with 7 bases fitting TRBD1. CDR1 and CDR2 from the germline V gene are MNHEY and SMNVEV (reference sequence). The V and J ends lost 1 base and 5 bases, in that order; junction bases with no gene match: 4. This CDR3 contains 14 residues. CDR3 bases: TGTGCCAGCAGTTTATTGCCCAGGGGGGAGACCCAGTACTTC. Translated, it gives CASSLLPRGETQYF.

The chain combines TRBV11-3 with TRBJ2-7, with 8 bases fitting TRBD2. Germline trimming cut 2 bases from V and 6 bases from J; bases unmatched to any gene: 15. This CDR3 is built from 17 residues. Germline lookup yields CDR1 SGHNT and CDR2 YENEEA. In DNA, the CDR3 is TGTGCCAGCAGCTTAATTTCACTAGCGGATACCTTCTCCGAGCAGTACTTC. Translation gives CASSLISLADTFSEQYF.

This chain uses TRBV7-9 with TRBJ1-1; a weak D match, TRBD1 (6 bases). The CDR3 spans 14 residues. From germline, CDR1 is SEHNR and CDR2 FQNEAQ (reference sequence). Trimming took off 4 bases at V and 1 base at J, with 10 bases between the two ends. Here the CDR3 DNA reads TGTGCCAGCAGCTCTGAGACAGGGAACACTGAAGCTTTCTTT. It yields the protein CASSSETGNTEAFF.

The chain links TRBV5-8 to TRBJ2-2; D not certain. CDR1 is SGHTS and CDR2 is YDEGEE in the germline V gene. This CDR3 is built from 13 residues. V shed 5 bases and J shed 4 bases, with 9 bases lying between them. The CDR3 DNA is TGTGCCAGCAGGTTAACAGCCACCGGGGAGCTGTTTTTT. The encoded protein is CASRLTATGELFF.

V is TRBV7-9 and J is TRBJ2-3, with 8 bases identical to TRBD1. CDR3 length equals 16 residues. V gave up 5 bases and J gave up 6 bases; unmatched junction bases: 13. CDR1 and CDR2 (germline): SEHNR, FQNEAQ (reference sequence). Written as DNA, the CDR3 is TGTGCCAGCAGCCATTCGGACAGGGAAGGACGCGATACGCAGTATTTT. Translating gives CASSHSDREGRDTQYF. Complete variable domain (other parts from reference TRBV7-9 and TRBJ2-3): DTGVSQNPRHKITKRGQNVTFRCDPISEHNRLYWYRQTLGQGPEFLTYFQNEAQLEKSRLLSDRFSAERPKGSFSTLEIQRTEQGDSAMYLCASSHSDREGRDTQYFGPGTRLTVL.

About this clone itself: Other nucleotide sequences in the sample specify the same CDR3. The chain carries TRBV7-2 and TRBJ1-1; no clear D gene. V was cut by 3 bases and J by 4 bases, with 9 bases left in between. The CDR3 runs to 13 residues. Germline V CDR1 and CDR2: SGHTA, FQGNSA. This CDR3 is CASSFRGGTEAFF. In DNA, the CDR3 is TGTGCCAGCAGCTTCCGGGGAGGCACTGAAGCTTTCTTT.

The count of this clone is one. The V and J genes are TRBV5-6 and TRBJ2-5, with unresolved D. From germline, CDR1 is SGHDT and CDR2 YYEEEE. This CDR3 has 14 amino acids. V gave up 1 base and J gave up 5 bases, with 12 bases separating them. The CDR3 loop reads CASSLPTEEETQYF. The CDR3 nucleotides read TGTGCCAGCAGCTTGCCCACAGAGGAGGAGACCCAGTACTTC. Filled out from reference TRBV5-6 and TRBJ2-5, the complete variable domain reads DAGVTQSPTHLIKTRGQQVTLRCSPKSGHDTVSWYQQALGQGPQFIFQYYEEEERQRGNFPDRFSGHQFPNYSSELNVNALLLGDSALYLCASSLPTEEETQYFGPGTRLLVL.

The V and J genes are TRBV18 and TRBJ2-5; D gene ambiguous. With 0 bases removed from V and 5 bases from J, the gap between germline ends came to 10 bases. In germline, CDR1 is KGHSH, CDR2 LQKENI. CDR3 length: 14 amino acids. CDR3: CASSPPTRTETQYF. CDR3 nucleotide sequence: TGTGCCAGCTCACCACCCACAAGAACGGAGACCCAGTACTTC.

CDR3 coding DNA: TGTGCCAGCAGCTTACTCTGGAGTACTTCCTACAATGAGCAGTTCTTC. Protein product: CASSLLWSTSYNEQFF. The gene calls are TRBV7-7 and TRBJ2-1; D call uncertain. The CDR3 is 16 amino acids. V lost 2 bases and J lost 1, with 12 bases in between. The germline V gene has CDR1 SSHAT and CDR2 FNYEAQ (reference sequence).